This TCR beta chain was sequenced during a study of human T cells and chemical hapten exposure. Study conclusions and caveats: TCRs above 1 in 1000 frequency stayed constant with DPC sensitization.

Unseparated into fractions, whole blood served as the source from which total RNA was extracted. This clonotype has just a few counts. What it binds is unknown. The study's library attached unique molecular identifiers to single cDNA molecules. Each CDR3 protein gets one entry after TCRdb re-called the reads with MiXCR. The sample records 95,000 to 150,000 distinct CDR3 sequences, around 9% being singletons. The clonotype was recovered from a human donor in good health. Some clones in this sample may be carry-over from other donors' samples. Source material: whole blood.

The CDR3 is CASSYSRGSAEQFF. For the CDR3, the DNA is TGTGCCAGCAGTTACTCGCGGGGGTCGGCTGAGCAGTTCTTC. The chain has TRBV6-5 and TRBJ2-1, with TRBD2 matching 7 bases. The CDR3 is 14 residues long. Germline CDR1 and CDR2: MNHEY and SVGAGI. With 0 bases clipped from V and 9 bases from J, the junction kept 5 bases outside the gene matches.